The clone carrying this T cell receptor (beta chain) was observed a single time. The antigen remains unidentified. Trimming removed 2 bases from V and 2 bases from J, with 10 bases in between. This CDR3 is built from 14 residues. The V gene's germline CDR1 is SGHVS and CDR2 FQNEAQ. Produced via immunoSEQ multiplex PCR; TCRdb's table is partial and in-frame only. The sample shows 8,000 or so clones, under 95% of them seen only once. The data originate from a study of T cells in localized non-small cell lung cancer. Study-level points and caveats: A denser population of T cells in blood accompanied longer overall survival. The greatest T cell clonality was found in uninvolved adjacent lung (higher than in tumor).

This TCR was recovered from a woman aged 35 to 69 with stage I lung adenocarcinoma. The sequencing here drew on peripheral blood, taken before any cancer treatment. The rearrangement uses TRBV7-8 and TRBJ2-7; D is uncertain. CDR3 nucleotide sequence: TGTGCCAGCAGCTTACCGTCGTTCGCCTACGAGCAGTACTTC. Translated, it gives CASSLPSFAYEQYF.